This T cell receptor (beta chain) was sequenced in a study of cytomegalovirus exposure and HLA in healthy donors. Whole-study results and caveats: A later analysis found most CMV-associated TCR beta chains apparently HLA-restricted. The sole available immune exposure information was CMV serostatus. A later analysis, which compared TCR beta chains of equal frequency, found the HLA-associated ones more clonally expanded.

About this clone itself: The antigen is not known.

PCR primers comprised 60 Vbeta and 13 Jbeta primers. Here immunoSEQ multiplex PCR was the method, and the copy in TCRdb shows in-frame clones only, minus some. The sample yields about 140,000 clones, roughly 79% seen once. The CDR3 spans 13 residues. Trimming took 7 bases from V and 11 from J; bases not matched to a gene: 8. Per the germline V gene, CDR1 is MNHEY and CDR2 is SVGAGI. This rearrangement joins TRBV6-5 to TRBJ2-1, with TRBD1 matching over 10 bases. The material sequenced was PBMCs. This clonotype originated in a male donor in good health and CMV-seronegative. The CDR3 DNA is TGTGCCAGCACTGGGGACAGGGGTAGTAAGCAGTTCTTC. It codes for CASTGDRGSKQFF.